This T cell receptor (beta chain) stems from a study of T-cell memory formation after mild COVID-19. Study-wide background: Clusters of TCRs were largely donor specific.

It was 5'RACE with constant-segment primers that produced the TCR alpha and TCR beta cDNA libraries, which carried sample barcodes and UMIs. In TCRdb, the 5' RACE reads were re-called with MiXCR into one record per CDR3 protein. The sample consists of about 120,000 distinct CDR3 sequences, roughly 15% of them appearing once. Findings and caveats of the study: Whereas later expanders leaned CD4+, clones contracting day 15 to 85 showed a balanced CD4/CD8 makeup. The study found contracting CD4+ clones mainly in CM and EM and contracting CD8+ clones in EMRA.

This clonotype has just a few counts. Antigen specificity is unknown. The CDR3 has 13 residues. Germline V gene data show CDR1 as LGHNA and CDR2 as YSLEER. Trimming stripped 5 bases from V and 4 bases from J, with 12 bases between. The J gene is TRBJ2-7, the V gene TRBV4-3; D may match TRBD1 or TRBD2 (6 bases each). This TCR was recovered from an adult woman who had mild COVID-19 (a few samples of this study predate the infection). Cell type and time point are not known. Sequencing was done on a sample of PBMCs or a T cell subset sorted from them (not recorded which). The CDR3 spells CASSTRGGYEQYF. Written as DNA, the CDR3 is TGCGCCAGCAGCACTAGAGGGGGGTACGAGCAGTACTTC.